These 7 T cell receptor beta chains originate from one sample sequenced in a study of spatial heterogeneity in lung cancer (dated by TCRdb to the late 2010s). The time point tag for this specimen amounts to: sample taken at primary tumor resection. Library creation used 5' RACE. The instrument given in TCRdb is NextSeq 500. Using fastp at Q25 and MiXCR, TCRdb reprocessed the public reads and kept productive beta chains. Identical CDR3 protein sequences are pooled into one entry, listed with their most common genes and DNA. The sample has approximately 25,000 distinct CDR3 sequences on record, roughly 7.2% of them singletons. 13% to 15% of the sample lies in the top ten. The sequences come from PBMCs, collected at surgery. These receptor sequences come from a male donor with early-stage non-small cell lung cancer.

The sample holds many counts of this clonotype. The CDR3 is CASTTGGLNQPQHF. CDR3 DNA sequence: TGTGCCAGCACCACGGGGGGCCTCAATCAGCCCCAGCATTTT. The chain is built from TRBV12-3 or TRBV12-4 and TRBJ1-5; D perhaps matches TRBD1 (6 bases). Trimming left V 7 bases short and J 3 bases short, with 13 bases between. The length of the CDR3 is 14 residues.

There are many counts of this clonotype. The chain joins TRBV20-1 to TRBJ1-1, with D tentatively TRBD1 (6 bases). Trimming took off 0 bases at V and 2 bases at J, with 10 bases between the two ends. The CDR3 runs 14 residues. The germline CDR1 and CDR2 sequences are DFQATT and SNEGSKA (reference sequence). CDR3: CSARDPQGNTEAFF. The DNA of the CDR3 is TGCAGTGCTAGAGATCCACAGGGAAACACTGAAGCTTTCTTT.

This clonotype was seen repeatedly, ten times or more. V is TRBV4-2 and J is TRBJ2-5; D call uncertain. CDR1 LGHNA and CDR2 YNFKEQ come from the germline V gene. The CDR3 extends over 14 amino acids. The V gene lost 1 base and the J gene lost 5 bases, with 11 bases spanning the gap. The CDR3 is CASSQVPTTETQYF. The DNA for the CDR3 is TGTGCCAGCAGCCAAGTCCCCACGACGGAGACCCAGTACTTC.

This clonotype is termed medium-sized (0.01 to 0.1%). The CDR3 is CASSEYSGSSYEQYF. Here the CDR3 DNA reads TGTGCCAGCAGTGAGTACAGCGGGAGCTCCTACGAGCAGTACTTC. V gene TRBV2 combines with J gene TRBJ2-7; TRBD2 aligns across 8 bases. From germline, CDR1 is SNHLY and CDR2 FYNNEI. Unmatched junction bases numbered 4, after V lost 3 bases and J lost 0 bases. CDR3 length: 15 amino acids.

This clonotype has ten or more counts. The V call is TRBV27, the J call TRBJ1-1, with TRBD1 matching 7 bases. With V trimmed by 3 bases and J by 9 bases, 10 bases remained unmatched. CDR1 MNHEY and CDR2 SMNVEV come from the germline V gene (reference sequence). This CDR3 has 14 amino acids. In DNA form, the CDR3 reads TGTGCCAGCAGTTTCCCGACAGGGTCCGGGAAAGCTTTCTTT. It is translated as CASSFPTGSGKAFF.

The sample holds many counts of this clonotype. The chain is built from TRBV20-1 and TRBJ1-6; D is perhaps TRBD1 (5 bases). Germline assignment: CDR1 DFQATT and CDR2 SNEGSKA (reference sequence). The CDR3 has 15 amino acids. The V end was cut by 0 bases, the J end by 2 bases, with 8 bases between. This chain's CDR3 is CSAREGVAYNSPLHF. Here the CDR3 DNA reads TGCAGTGCTAGAGAAGGGGTCGCCTATAATTCACCCCTCCACTTT.

At least ten counts were recorded for this clonotype. The rearrangement uses TRBV29-1 and TRBJ2-3; 7 bases fit TRBD1. This CDR3 spans 19 amino acids. Germline V gives CDR1 SQVTM, CDR2 ANQGSEA. V dropped 7 bases and J dropped 1; count of bases not matched to a gene: 23. CDR3 residues: CSARGPEAGVYSGTDTQYF. The CDR3 DNA is TGCAGCGCTAGGGGGCCCGAAGCTGGCGTCTACTCCGGCACAGATACGCAGTATTTT.